Sequencing of this TCR beta chain was carried out in a study of cytotoxic CD8 clonotypes in ibrutinib-treated CLL. Study context: Patients gave response samples after a median around twelve months of treatment, range 6 to 36. An average of 255,043 productive templates and tens of thousands of productive rearrangements was obtained per sample. Study conclusions and caveats: Lymph node repertoires were not studied, and sampling times were unmatched. Before falling back toward baseline at progression, clonality had risen at the time of ibrutinib response.

Some clones are missing from TCRdb's copy, which holds only in-frame ones; the method was immunoSEQ multiplex PCR. The sample consists of about 22,000 clones, roughly 80% of them appearing once. The trim removed 5 bases at V and 0 bases at J, leaving 5 bases unmatched. Germline assignment: CDR1 SGHTA and CDR2 FQGNSA. The CDR3 sequence is 16 residues long. Turning to this clone: Antigen specificity is unknown.

The source of this sequence is a human donor with chronic lymphocytic leukemia. The J gene is TRBJ1-3, the V gene TRBV7-2; TRBD1 aligns across 9 bases. The source material was PBMCs, sampled before ibrutinib treatment. The CDR3 DNA follows: TGTGCCAGCAGCGCGGGACAGGGACCCTCTGGAAACACCATATATTTT. Amino acids: CASSAGQGPSGNTIYF.